The clone carrying this TCR beta chain has only one observation. Trimming took off 5 bases at V and 2 bases at J, with 13 bases between the two ends. Germline loops: CDR1 LNHDA, CDR2 SQIVND (reference sequence). The CDR3 is 15 residues long. The data stem from a study of blood T cell repertoires in COVID-19. Study context: From the United States, Italy and Spain came samples of acute and convalescent COVID-19.

Libraries were prepared by immunoSEQ multiplex PCR; TCRdb keeps only in-frame clonotypes and omits some of them. This sample yields about 150,000 clones, of which 80% are seen a single time; around 5% belongs to the top ten. The rearrangement joins TRBV19 to TRBJ1-3; D gene uncertain. The sample was peripheral blood. The TCR sequence derives from a woman between 45 and 60 years old with acute or convalescent COVID-19. The CDR3 sequence is CASSEARLPGNTIYF. As DNA, the CDR3 is TGTGCCAGTAGTGAGGCCAGACTGCCTGGAAACACCATATATTTT.